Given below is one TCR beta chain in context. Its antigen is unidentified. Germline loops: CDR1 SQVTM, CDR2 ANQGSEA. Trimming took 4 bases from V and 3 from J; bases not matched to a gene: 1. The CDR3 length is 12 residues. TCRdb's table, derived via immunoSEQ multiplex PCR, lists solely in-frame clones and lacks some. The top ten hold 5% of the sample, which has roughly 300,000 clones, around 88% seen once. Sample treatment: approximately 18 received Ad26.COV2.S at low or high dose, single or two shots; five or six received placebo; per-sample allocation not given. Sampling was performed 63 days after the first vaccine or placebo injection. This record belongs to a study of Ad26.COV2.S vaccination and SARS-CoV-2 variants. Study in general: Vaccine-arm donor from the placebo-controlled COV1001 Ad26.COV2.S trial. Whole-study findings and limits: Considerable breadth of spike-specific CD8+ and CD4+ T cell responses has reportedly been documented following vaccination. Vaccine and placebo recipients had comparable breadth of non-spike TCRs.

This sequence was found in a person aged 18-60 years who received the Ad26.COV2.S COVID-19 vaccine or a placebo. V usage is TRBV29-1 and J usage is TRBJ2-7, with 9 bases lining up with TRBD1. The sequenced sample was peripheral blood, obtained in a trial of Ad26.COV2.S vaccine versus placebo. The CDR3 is CSVGGQGYEQYF. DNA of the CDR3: TGCAGCGTTGGGGGACAGGGCTACGAGCAGTACTTC.